Below, one T cell receptor beta chain is given with its context. What this receptor recognizes is not known. No base quality information exists; no much larger clone differs at one position. This record belongs to a study of cytomegalovirus exposure and HLA in healthy donors (dated by TCRdb to the late 2010s). Turning to the overall study: According to an earlier analysis of a few hundred of the donors, about 179 million T cells yielded 117 million unique TCR beta sequences and roughly 280 Gb of sequence data. The later analysis used no new phenotypic data to find candidate immune exposures, relying instead on TCR beta sequences and their occurrence across donors. An early release covering around 630 HLA-typed donors comprised about 300 gigabases of sequencing data and around 86 million unique TCR sequences. In an earlier analysis of 587 of the donors, high-throughput TCR beta sequencing was used to judge whether each TCR beta V gene segment behaved as functional or pseudogenic. A later genetic analysis used genome-wide SNP genotypes for about 65% of the roughly 700 donors, treating that subset as a discovery cohort. Besides the first cohort of roughly 660 subjects, a separate validation cohort made up of around 120 different subjects was used. All discovery cohort repertoires had been generated using a single sequencing platform. To study patterns of TCR occurrence, a later analysis re-analyzed previously published TCR beta repertoires from 700 or so donors and added high-resolution HLA genotyping. Donor age, sex, ethnicity and CMV serostatus were collected together with the repertoire data. Of the roughly 390 genotyped donors, about 80% fell in the genetic ancestry cluster associated with self-reported Caucasian donors. Because of strong linkage in the cohort, a handful of DR-DQ haplotypes were treated as single units for association and clustering. The study profiled the T cell repertoires of hundreds of subjects by immunosequencing and related them to cytomegalovirus serostatus. The study aimed to test whether signatures of past pathogen exposure could be identified by cataloging public T cell receptors. Class I and class II HLA loci were covered by the typing at four-digit resolution. Among 398 genotyped donors of the cohort, an average of about 240,000 unique TCR beta nucleotide sequences were sequenced per donor, roughly 18% of them non-productive. Typing coverage varied by locus: roughly 620-640 donors for A, B, C, DRB1 and DQB1; under 550 for DQA1; around 570 for DPA1; roughly 470 for DPB1. The study combined high-throughput TCR immunosequencing, statistical association of individual TCRs with disease status, and machine learning to predict cytomegalovirus infection status.

The library relied on the immunoSEQ multiplex PCR assay. The multiplex PCR relied on a mix of 60 forward primers for TCR Vbeta segments and 13 reverse primers for TCR Jbeta segments. Amplification of the CDR3 region of rearranged TCR beta genes was performed with a multiplex PCR assay on genomic DNA. Amplified TCR beta libraries were sequenced as 87-base-pair reads on the Illumina HiSeq System. Per the original workflow: A later analysis tallied tens of millions of unique TCR beta chains across the 700 or so repertoires, and approximately 9.9 million of those chains were shared by two or more donors. Raw reads were error-corrected and collapsed into unique sequences with a nearest-neighbor algorithm that merged closely related sequences to remove PCR and sequencing errors. CDR3 sequences were aligned to IMGT reference sequences to assign V, D and J gene segments. For a sequence to be retained, a match of at least six nucleotides was required to both a V gene segment and a J gene segment. Rearrangements were classified as productive when the CDR3 lacked stop codons and remained in frame with V and J, and all other rearrangements were classified as non-productive. Following IMGT convention, CDR3 was defined as the stretch from the second conserved V-encoded cysteine up to the conserved J-encoded phenylalanine. In an earlier analysis of more than 550 of the donors, sequences lacking an unambiguous match to a single V gene segment were excluded. In an earlier analysis of some 590 of the donors, a V segment was called functional when productive rearrangements were above 56.7%, and segregating when the standard deviation between donors exceeded 5%. To diagnose cytomegalovirus status from the catalog of TCR beta chain sequences, a statistical classification framework was built. In a later analysis, V and J genes were assigned by comparing TCR nucleotide sequences against IMGT/GENE-DB human TR gene sequences. Using the TCRdist pipeline, a later analysis assigned CDR3 sequences along with most-parsimonious VDJ recombination scenarios. In a later analysis, each TCR beta chain was defined by its CDR3 amino acid sequence together with its V-gene family, and reads lacking a unique V-gene family were excluded. In a later analysis, 450 to 600 highly shared, low-generation-probability nucleotide sequences were removed to address suspected cross-contamination and a sequencing artifact. In a later analysis, a clonal expansion index was calculated for each public chain from normalized within-repertoire ranks of inferred template counts. In a later analysis, generation probabilities were computed with a VDJ recombination model fitted to out-of-frame rearrangements, and the resulting probabilities were checked against IGoR. In a later analysis, TCR-TCR, TCR-HLA and TCR-CMV co-occurrence was scored with hypergeometric tests, and a repertoire-size bias correction was applied to TCR pairs. A later analysis estimated false discovery rates by permuting HLA or CMV assignments 20 times. In a later analysis, co-occurring TCRs were grouped using DBSCAN, and TCRdist sequence similarity was added for clustering within HLA-allele-positive subsets. Co-occurrence clustering excluded repertoires with fewer than 30,000 or more than 120,000 public chains, plus five with anomalous nucleotide sharing. TCRdb provides this immuneACCESS table in a form limited to in-frame rearrangements. Some clones are lacking; in checked studies, under half of them reflect an unresolved V gene, and why the rest are absent is not known. V, J and clone size reflect that table, while D and trimming were determined from the DNA. Recorded for this sample are around 170,000 clones; 82% of them occurred a single time. The top ten clonotypes cover 0.8% of the sample.

Counted from cysteine to phenylalanine, this CDR3 has 15 amino acids. Just CDR3 DNA is preserved here, 45 bases in frame from base 1. V is shortened by 4 bases, J by 5 bases, and the region joining them spans 18 bases. CDR1 and CDR2 (SGHRS, YFSETQ) derive from the germline V gene. Beyond this particular receptor, the publication reports: Because counts were too low, approximately 15 rarely observed V segments, including chromosome 9 orphons, were excluded from the earlier analysis of some 590 of the donors. Because HLA typing was missing for some donors at each locus, association tests included only the typed subset. In a later analysis, HLA-associated TCR beta chains showed more clonal expansion and lower generation probabilities than non-associated chains that were equally common. For the cohort, immune exposure information was limited to CMV serostatus. V-gene and J-gene trimming of TCR beta chains was associated with a missense DCLRE1C variant in a later genetic analysis, and the association was replicated in an independent cohort. Cytomegalovirus status was reported to be diagnosed by the classifier with high specificity and sensitivity in both the original and validation cohorts. It was suggested by the authors that the approach could potentially be generalized to other disease states and immunological phenotypes. A cluster of highly shared sequence variants was judged likely to be a technical artifact of the sequencing pipeline. Presence/absence analyses assumed roughly uniform sequencing depth across donors, an assumption that may not hold. A few of the identified cytomegalovirus-associated TCR beta chains were confirmed in vitro to be specific for cytomegalovirus antigens. A later genetic analysis reported fewer N-insertions in productive TCRs among donors in an Asian-associated ancestry cluster than the roughly 690-donor mean. A later analysis found that most CMV-associated TCR beta chains appeared HLA-restricted, with HLA associations seemingly driven largely by CMV exposure. Some IMGT-functional V segments, including TRBV6-2 and TRBV6-3, could not be told apart with the 87-base-pair reads, so those segments were excluded. A further reported finding was that TCR beta sequences accurately predicted the HLA-A and HLA-B alleles for most subjects in the first cohort. This cohort had only TCR beta chains sequenced, and the lack of alpha or paired-chain data limited which features could be detected. A later analysis found that TCR association rates varied across HLA loci, with DRB1 alleles showing the most associated TCRs and HLA-C alleles the fewest. Linkage disequilibrium might explain the correlated functional status among segregating V segments, but an unknown experimental factor could not be excluded. Assigning TCR associations to individual alleles was difficult when HLA alleles, especially DR and DQ, strongly co-occurred. An earlier analysis of some 590 of the donors showed that most TCR beta V segments appeared in productive rearrangements either about 87% or about 30% of the time, which broadly matched IMGT annotations. Specific HLA alleles were associated with around 18,000 TCR beta sequences at a false discovery rate of 0.05 in a later analysis. According to a later analysis, parvovirus B19, influenza, CMV and Epstein-Barr virus appeared linked to several top co-occurrence clusters. Most TCR sequences were observed very rarely across donors, whereas some public TCRs were present in many individuals. The study listed 150 to 200 TCR beta chains as associated with cytomegalovirus.

The cohort was made up of 500 to 800 healthy bone marrow donors. Cohort members were all nominally healthy when sampled, although unrecorded immune exposures were likely present. The donor tested CMV seronegative and was one of the 352 seronegative cohort members. Every donor gave a peripheral blood sample, and the peripheral blood mononuclear cells from that sample were used for TCR beta sequencing. Genomic DNA was extracted from the blood cell samples with the Qiagen DNeasy Blood Extraction Kit. The TCR originated in a woman between 18 and 30 years old in good health and CMV-seronegative. The sequence links TRBV5-1 to TRBJ1-1; 6 matching bases give a weak D call of TRBD1. Material: PBMCs. The DNA sequence is given as TGCGCCAGCAGCCCGGACGGGGGGCTGGCGACTGAAGCTTTCTTT. Its product reads: CASSPDGGLATEAFF.